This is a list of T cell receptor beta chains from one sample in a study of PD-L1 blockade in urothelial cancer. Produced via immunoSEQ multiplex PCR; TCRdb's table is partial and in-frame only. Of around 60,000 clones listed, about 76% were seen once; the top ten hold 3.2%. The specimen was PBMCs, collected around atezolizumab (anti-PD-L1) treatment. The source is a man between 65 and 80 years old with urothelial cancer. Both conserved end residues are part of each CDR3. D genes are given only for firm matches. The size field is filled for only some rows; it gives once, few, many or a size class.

CATKEGPKNPEAFF TGCGCCACGAAGGAGGGACCCAAAAATCCTGAAGCTTTCTTT TRBJ1-1 TRBV5-1 - once
CASSPLAGGTDTQYF TGTGCCAGCAGCCCCCTAGCGGGGGGCACAGATACGCAGTATTTT TRBJ2-3 TRBV7-2 TRBD2 -
CASSSLAIAETQYF TGTGCCAGCAGTTCTCTAGCGATTGCCGAGACCCAGTACTTC TRBJ2-5 TRBV28 - -
CASAPGTGEYQPQHF TGTGCCAGCGCCCCGGGGACAGGGGAATATCAGCCCCAGCATTTT TRBJ1-5 TRBV6-1 TRBD1 -
CASSPLSNTEAFF TGTGCCAGCTCACCACTCTCGAACACTGAAGCTTTCTTT TRBJ1-1 TRBV18 - -
CASSLIGQGEKLFF TGTGCCAGCAGCTTAATCGGACAGGGTGAAAAACTGTTTTTT TRBJ1-4 TRBV11-2 TRBD1 once
CASSLVTSGAYNEQFF TGTGCCAGCAGCTTGGTAACTAGCGGAGCCTACAATGAGCAGTTCTTC TRBJ2-1 TRBV5-6 TRBD2 -
CASSPDLGGTEAFF TGTGCCAGCTCACCTGATCTGGGGGGCACTGAAGCTTTCTTT TRBJ1-1 TRBV18 - -
CASSIGTGGQPQHF TGTGCCAGTAGTATAGGGACAGGGGGTCAGCCCCAGCATTTT TRBJ1-5 TRBV19 TRBD1 -
CASSSDTSSNYGYTF TGCGCCAGCAGCTCTGACACTTCTTCTAACTATGGCTACACCTTC TRBJ1-2 TRBV5-1 - -
CASSRTSGLRISHNEQFF TGTGCCAGCAGTCGGACTAGCGGGTTACGGATCAGCCACAATGAGCAGTTCTTC TRBJ2-1 TRBV2 TRBD2 -
CASSSDRQGYGWNYGYTF TGTGCCAGCAGTTCCGACCGACAGGGGTATGGTTGGAACTATGGCTACACCTTC TRBJ1-2 TRBV28 TRBD1 -
CASSSQPTGYHEQYF TGTGCCAGCAGTTCCCAACCCACAGGGTACCACGAGCAGTACTTC TRBJ2-7 TRBV6-6 - -
CASSWAGNTGELFF TGTGCCAGCAGTTGGGCGGGGAACACCGGGGAGCTGTTTTTT TRBJ2-2 TRBV6-5 - -
CASSWTGNTEAFF TGTGCCAGCAGCTGGACAGGAAACACTGAAGCTTTCTTT TRBJ1-1 TRBV6-5 TRBD1 -
CASSGRVGSQPQHF TGTGCCAGCAGCGGCAGGGTGGGAAGTCAGCCCCAGCATTTT TRBJ1-5 TRBV21-1 - few
CASSKPGSTNEKLFF TGTGCCAGCAGCAAGCCAGGGTCAACTAATGAAAAACTGTTTTTT TRBJ1-4 TRBV21-1 - -
CAISEGQGRVNTEAFF TGTGCCATCAGTGAGGGACAGGGGCGAGTGAACACTGAAGCTTTCTTT TRBJ1-1 TRBV10-3 TRBD1 few
CASSEGTVATDTQYF TGCGCCAGCAGCGAGGGGACAGTGGCCACAGATACGCAGTATTTT TRBJ2-3 TRBV5-1 TRBD1 -
CASSSRVYPYEQYF TGTGCCAGTAGTTCCAGGGTGTACCCCTACGAGCAGTACTTC TRBJ2-7 TRBV19 - once
CASSTDRDQPQHF TGTGCCAGCAGTACAGACAGAGATCAGCCCCAGCATTTT TRBJ1-5 TRBV6-1 - once
CASSLDYSTDTQYF TGTGCCAGCAGCTTGGACTACAGCACAGATACGCAGTATTTT TRBJ2-3 TRBV7-8 - -
CASSEASGSTDTQYF TGCGCCAGCAGTGAGGCTAGCGGGAGCACAGATACGCAGTATTTT TRBJ2-3 TRBV10-1 TRBD2 -
CASSRGQFTEAFF TGTGCCAGTAGTAGGGGACAGTTCACTGAAGCTTTCTTT TRBJ1-1 TRBV19 TRBD1 -
CASSDRRAGNEKLFF TGTGCCAGCAGTGACCGGAGGGCGGGGAACGAAAAACTGTTTTTT TRBJ1-4 TRBV25-1 - -
CASSREQGHLYEQYF TGTGCCAGCAGTAGGGAACAGGGTCACCTCTACGAGCAGTACTTC TRBJ2-7 TRBV27 - -
CASSQEGGGSSYEQYF TGCGCCAGCAGCCAAGAGGGCGGCGGGAGCTCCTACGAGCAGTACTTC TRBJ2-7 TRBV4-1 TRBD2 -
CASSRRGFGRNQPQHF TGTGCCAGCAGTCGAAGGGGGTTCGGCCGCAATCAGCCCCAGCATTTT TRBJ1-5 TRBV28 - once
CAVQGITDTQYF TGTGCCGTACAGGGGATCACAGATACGCAGTATTTT TRBJ2-3 TRBV10-3 TRBD1 -
CAWSVQSASGESEQYF TGTGCCTGGAGTGTACAGTCGGCTAGCGGGGAGAGCGAGCAGTACTTC TRBJ2-7 TRBV30 TRBD2 -
CASSYSGTGLILSNEQFF TGCGCCAGCAGCTACTCCGGGACAGGCCTCATTTTGTCCAATGAGCAGTTCTTC TRBJ2-1 TRBV5-1 TRBD1 -
CASRKQGDWEKLFF TGTGCCAGCAGGAAACAGGGGGATTGGGAAAAACTGTTTTTT TRBJ1-4 TRBV6-1 TRBD1 -
CASTQGMGEQYF TGCGCCAGCACCCAGGGGATGGGCGAGCAGTACTTC TRBJ2-7 TRBV10-2 - -
CASSFQPGGTETQYF TGTGCCAGCAGCTTCCAACCAGGGGGGACGGAGACCCAGTACTTC TRBJ2-5 TRBV5-5 - -
CASSYASGSYETQYF TGTGCCAGCAGTTACGCTAGCGGGAGTTATGAGACCCAGTACTTC TRBJ2-5 TRBV6-6 TRBD2 -
CASSGSSVGETQYF TGTGCCAGTAGCGGGAGTAGCGTAGGAGAGACCCAGTACTTC TRBJ2-5 TRBV19 - -
CASSQGANTGELFF TGTGCCAGCAGTCAGGGGGCGAACACCGGGGAGCTGTTTTTT TRBJ2-2 TRBV7-2 TRBD1 -
CAISDSGRPEAFF TGTGCCATCAGTGATTCGGGTAGGCCTGAAGCTTTCTTT TRBJ1-1 TRBV10-3 - -
CASSRGQVNTEAFF TGTGCCAGCAGCAGGGGACAGGTGAACACTGAAGCTTTCTTT TRBJ1-1 TRBV5-5 TRBD1 few
CASSLDVGSSDTQYF TGCGCCAGCAGCTTGGACGTTGGGAGTTCAGATACGCAGTATTTT TRBJ2-3 TRBV5-1 - few
CASSIRLAGDGDTQYF TGTGCCAGTAGTATTCGGCTAGCGGGAGATGGGGATACGCAGTATTTT TRBJ2-3 TRBV19 TRBD2 -
CASSLRQGASTGELFF TGTGCCAGCAGCCTAAGACAGGGGGCGAGCACCGGGGAGCTGTTTTTT TRBJ2-2 TRBV5-4 TRBD1 -
CASSSRRDSRGPPQHF TGTGCCAGCAGCTCTAGACGGGACTCCCGAGGTCCGCCCCAGCATTTT TRBJ1-5 TRBV5-6 - -
CAISGSRGQGQETQYF TGTGCCATCAGTGGTTCACGGGGACAGGGACAAGAGACCCAGTACTTC TRBJ2-5 TRBV10-3 TRBD1 -
CASSIGLQGGQPQHF TGTGCCAGTAGTATAGGACTACAGGGTGGTCAGCCCCAGCATTTT TRBJ1-5 TRBV19 - -
CASSPKQGPGNTIYF TGTGCCAGCTCACCAAAACAGGGTCCTGGAAACACCATATATTTT TRBJ1-3 TRBV18 - once
CASQGLAGVDTQYF TGTGCCAGCCAGGGACTAGCGGGAGTGGATACGCAGTATTTT TRBJ2-3 TRBV6-5 TRBD2 -
CASSLGLAGVNTGELFF TGTGCCAGCAGCTTGGGACTAGCGGGAGTTAACACCGGGGAGCTGTTTTTT TRBJ2-2 TRBV5-4 TRBD2 -
CASSSTPHEQYF TGTGCCAGCAGCTCCACTCCCCACGAGCAGTACTTC TRBJ2-7 TRBV7-9 - -
CASSYSPGQGYGYTF TGTGCCAGCAGTTACTCCCCGGGACAGGGGTATGGCTACACCTTC TRBJ1-2 TRBV6-5 TRBD1 -
CASSTSGTATEAFF TGTGCCAGTAGTACAAGCGGGACGGCCACTGAAGCTTTCTTT TRBJ1-1 TRBV19 - -
CSAGQGSEAFF TGCAGTGCTGGACAGGGCTCTGAAGCTTTCTTT TRBJ1-1 TRBV20-1 TRBD1 few
CAISDPGLAGGYNEQFF TGTGCCATCAGTGATCCGGGACTAGCGGGAGGATACAATGAGCAGTTCTTC TRBJ2-1 TRBV10-3 TRBD2 -
CASSPNQGPYEQYF TGTGCCAGCAGTCCGAACCAGGGCCCCTACGAGCAGTACTTC TRBJ2-7 TRBV7-2 - -
CASSRTLGGLGGANVLTF TGTGCCAGCAGCAGAACCTTGGGGGGGCTCGGTGGGGCCAACGTCCTGACTTTC TRBJ2-6 TRBV5-8 - once
CASTYRGTDTQYF TGTGCCAGCACCTACAGGGGTACAGATACGCAGTATTTT TRBJ2-3 TRBV2 TRBD1 -
CASSFAGTGRNTIYF TGTGCCAGCAGCTTCGCCGGGACAGGGCGTAACACCATATATTTT TRBJ1-3 TRBV7-9 TRBD1 once